This T cell receptor beta chain is from a study of T cells in Graves' hyperthyroidism and ophthalmopathy. This CDR3 has 17 residues. The V gene's germline CDR1 is KGHSH and CDR2 LQKENI. Trimming cost V 0 bases and J 3 bases, with 15 bases left between them. This clonotype was detected ten times or more. Used for diagnoses were clinical symptoms, serum thyroxine and TRAb, thyroid ultrasound and orbital computed tomography. Over 9 ml of fresh peripheral blood supplied the PBMCs. Amplified TCR beta CDR3 regions came from RNA transcripts. When the TCR CDR3 underwent first-round RT-PCR, the HTBI primer set was used. TCRdb processed the multiplex PCR reads anew with MiXCR; each CDR3 protein has one entry. The data contain about 600,000 distinct CDR3 sequences, 14% of them singletons.

The TCR was taken from a woman aged 45-59 years with Graves' ophthalmopathy. The gene calls are TRBV18 and TRBJ2-1, with D unclear. Sample: blood. CDR3 DNA: TGTGCCAGCTCACCACCGTTTGGCGGAGCGAGCTACAATGAGCAGTTCTTC. This sequence encodes CASSPPFGGASYNEQFF.